This T cell receptor beta chain emerged from a study of vaccination effects on CD4 cells after COVID-19. Study information: Viral peptide pool expansion of antigen-specific CD4+ T cells preceded sequencing in the ViraFEST assay.

Method: immunoSEQ multiplex PCR; TCRdb's copy keeps in-frame clones and lacks some. Of approximately 74,000 clones detected, approximately 73% appear once; the ten largest clones hold 2% to 3%. About this clone itself: What it binds is unknown.

Cultured cells yielded isolated CD4+ T cells after roughly 11 days. Participants completed two doses of the BNT162b2 or mRNA-1273 vaccine. A half-volume exchange with IL-2 medium occurred on days 3 and 7. Study-wide points: Common cold coronaviruses were cross-recognized by only 1 of 255 vaccine-induced clones in healthy vaccinees. Few convalescent patients were included, and no early post-infection timepoints were sampled.

The clonotype comes from a human donor who received a COVID-19 vaccine. The sample was CD4+ T cells from PBMCs cultured without peptide, taken after COVID-19 vaccination.

The CDR3 region has the DNA TGCGCCAGCAGCCAGCGGGGGGCAGGAGAGACCCAGTACTTC. This encodes CASSQRGAGETQYF. The V and J genes are TRBV5-1 and TRBJ2-5; 9 bases line up with TRBD2. The germline CDR1 and CDR2 sequences are SGHRS and YFSETQ. This CDR3 spans 14 amino acids. With 4 bases clipped from V and 4 bases from J, the junction kept 5 bases outside the gene matches.